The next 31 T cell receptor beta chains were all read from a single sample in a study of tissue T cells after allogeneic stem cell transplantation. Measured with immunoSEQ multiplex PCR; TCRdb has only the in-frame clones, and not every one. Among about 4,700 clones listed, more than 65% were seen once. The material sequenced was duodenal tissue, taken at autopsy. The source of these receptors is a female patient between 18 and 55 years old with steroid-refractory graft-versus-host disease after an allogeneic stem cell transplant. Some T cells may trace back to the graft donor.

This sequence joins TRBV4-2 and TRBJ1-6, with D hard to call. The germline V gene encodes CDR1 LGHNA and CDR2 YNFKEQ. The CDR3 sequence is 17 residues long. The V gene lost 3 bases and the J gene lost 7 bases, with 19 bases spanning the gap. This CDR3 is CASSHAPSRVLNSPLHF. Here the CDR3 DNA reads TGTGCCAGCAGCCACGCCCCTTCCCGGGTCCTAAATTCACCCCTCCACTTT.

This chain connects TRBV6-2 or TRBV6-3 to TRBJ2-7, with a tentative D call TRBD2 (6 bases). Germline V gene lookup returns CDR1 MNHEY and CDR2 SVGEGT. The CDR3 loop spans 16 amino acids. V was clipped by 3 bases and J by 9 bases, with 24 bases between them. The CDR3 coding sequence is TGTGCCAGCAGTTATCCCGGACTCCGGAGGGCTAGTTGGCAGTACTTC. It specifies CASSYPGLRRASWQYF.

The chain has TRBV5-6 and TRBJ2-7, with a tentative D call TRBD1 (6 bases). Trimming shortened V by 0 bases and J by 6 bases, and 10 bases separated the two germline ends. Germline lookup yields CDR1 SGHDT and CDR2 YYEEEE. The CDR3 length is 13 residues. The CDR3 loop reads CASSLGRTVEQYF. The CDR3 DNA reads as TGTGCCAGCAGCTTGGGCAGGACAGTCGAGCAGTACTTC. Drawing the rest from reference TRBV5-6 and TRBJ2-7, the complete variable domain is DAGVTQSPTHLIKTRGQQVTLRCSPKSGHDTVSWYQQALGQGPQFIFQYYEEEERQRGNFPDRFSGHQFPNYSSELNVNALLLGDSALYLCASSLGRTVEQYFGPGTRLTVT.

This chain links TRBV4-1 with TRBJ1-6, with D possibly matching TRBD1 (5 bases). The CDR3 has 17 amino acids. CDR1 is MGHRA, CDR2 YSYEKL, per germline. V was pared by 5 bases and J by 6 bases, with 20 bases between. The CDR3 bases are TGCGCCAGCAGCGCAAGTCAGGGCAGGGCCGCTAATTCACCCCTCCACTTT. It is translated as CASSASQGRAANSPLHF.

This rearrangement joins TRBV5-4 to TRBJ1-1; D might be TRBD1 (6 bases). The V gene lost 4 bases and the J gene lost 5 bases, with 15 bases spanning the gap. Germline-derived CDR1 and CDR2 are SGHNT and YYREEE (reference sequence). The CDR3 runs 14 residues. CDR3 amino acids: CASSPQGLGTEAFF. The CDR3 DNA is TGTGCCAGCAGCCCGCAGGGGTTGGGGACTGAAGCTTTCTTT.

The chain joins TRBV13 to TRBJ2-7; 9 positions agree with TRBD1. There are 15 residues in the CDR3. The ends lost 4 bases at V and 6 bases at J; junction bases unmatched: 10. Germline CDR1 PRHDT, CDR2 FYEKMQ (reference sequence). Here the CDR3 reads CASSSPGQGFSEQYF. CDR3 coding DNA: TGTGCCAGCAGCTCCCCGGGACAGGGATTCAGCGAGCAGTACTTC. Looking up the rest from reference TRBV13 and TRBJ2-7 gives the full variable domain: AAGVIQSPRHLIKEKRETATLKCYPIPRHDTVYWYQQGPGQDPQFLISFYEKMQSDKGSIPDRFSAQQFSDYHSELNMSSLELGDSALYFCASSSPGQGFSEQYFGPGTRLTVT.

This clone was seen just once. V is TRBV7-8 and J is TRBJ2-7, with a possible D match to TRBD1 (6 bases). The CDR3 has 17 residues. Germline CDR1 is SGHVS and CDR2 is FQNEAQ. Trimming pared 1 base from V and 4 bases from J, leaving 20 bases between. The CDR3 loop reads CASSLGVTVDSKYEQYF. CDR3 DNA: TGTGCCAGCAGCTTAGGTGTAACGGTGGACAGTAAGTACGAGCAGTACTTC.

CDR3 amino acids: CASRAPGGQETQYF. In DNA form, the CDR3 reads TGTGCCAGCAGGGCCCCGGGGGGCCAAGAGACCCAGTACTTC. The V call is TRBV6-5, the J call TRBJ2-5, with 7 bases matching TRBD2. Per germline, CDR1 MNHEY and CDR2 SVGAGI. With V trimmed by 6 bases and J by 1 base, 5 bases remained unmatched. This CDR3 spans 14 amino acids.

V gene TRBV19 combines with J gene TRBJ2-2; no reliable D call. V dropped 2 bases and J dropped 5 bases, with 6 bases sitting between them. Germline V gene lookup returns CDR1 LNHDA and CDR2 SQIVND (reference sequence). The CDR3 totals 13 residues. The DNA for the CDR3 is TGTGCCAGTAGTATAAGAGGAACCGGGGAGCTGTTTTTT. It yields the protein CASSIRGTGELFF.

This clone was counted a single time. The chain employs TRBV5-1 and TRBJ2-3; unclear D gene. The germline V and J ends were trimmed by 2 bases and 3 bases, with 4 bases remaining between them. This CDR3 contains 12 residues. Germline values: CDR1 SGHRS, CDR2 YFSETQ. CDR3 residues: CASSFSTDTQYF. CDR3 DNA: TGCGCCAGCAGCTTTAGTACAGATACGCAGTATTTT.

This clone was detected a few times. The CDR3 here is CASSQRLAGGGVTDTQYF. The CDR3 bases are TGTGCCAGCAGCCAAAGACTAGCGGGAGGTGGGGTCACAGATACGCAGTATTTT. The chain is built from TRBV14 and TRBJ2-3; 13 bases line up with TRBD2. V lost 2 bases to trimming and J lost 2 bases; unmatched junction nucleotides: 7. Germline V lookup: CDR1 SGHDN, CDR2 FVKESK. This CDR3 has 18 residues.

CDR3 coding DNA: TGCGCCAGCAGCCAAAGGACAGATGAGCCGGGTCGTACCGGGGAGCTGTTTTTT. Protein sequence: CASSQRTDEPGRTGELFF. The rearrangement links TRBV4-1 to TRBJ2-2, with a tentative D call TRBD1 (6 bases). The CDR3 loop spans 18 amino acids. V was shortened by 2 bases and J by 5 bases, with 21 bases between the two germline ends. Germline values: CDR1 MGHRA, CDR2 YSYEKL.

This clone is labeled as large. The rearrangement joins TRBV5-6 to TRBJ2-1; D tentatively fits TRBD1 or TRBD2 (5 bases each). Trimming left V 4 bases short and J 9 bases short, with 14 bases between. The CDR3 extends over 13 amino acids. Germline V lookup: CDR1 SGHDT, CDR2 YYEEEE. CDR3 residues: CASSPEGSIEQFF. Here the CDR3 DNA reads TGTGCCAGCAGCCCAGAGGGGTCGATTGAGCAGTTCTTC.

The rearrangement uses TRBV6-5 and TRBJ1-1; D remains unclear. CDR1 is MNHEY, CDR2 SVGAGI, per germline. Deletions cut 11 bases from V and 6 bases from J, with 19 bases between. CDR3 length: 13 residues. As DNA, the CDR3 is TGTGCCGCCTCCTACGGCAGACTCGCTGAAGCTTTCTTT. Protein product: CAASYGRLAEAFF.

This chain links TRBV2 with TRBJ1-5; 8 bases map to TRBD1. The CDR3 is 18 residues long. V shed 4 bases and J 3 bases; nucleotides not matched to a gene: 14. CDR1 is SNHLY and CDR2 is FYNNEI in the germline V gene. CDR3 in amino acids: CASSGRDRQIHLNQPQHF. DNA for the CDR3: TGTGCCAGCAGTGGGCGGGACAGGCAAATTCATCTCAATCAGCCCCAGCATTTT.

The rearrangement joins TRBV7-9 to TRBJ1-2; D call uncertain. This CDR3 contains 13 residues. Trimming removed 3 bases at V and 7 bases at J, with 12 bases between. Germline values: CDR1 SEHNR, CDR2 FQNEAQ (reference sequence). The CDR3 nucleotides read TGTGCCAGCAGCTTTAGAGGGAGTGGTGGCTACACCTTC. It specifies CASSFRGSGGYTF. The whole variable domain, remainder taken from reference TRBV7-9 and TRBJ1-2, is DTGVSQNPRHKITKRGQNVTFRCDPISEHNRLYWYRQTLGQGPEFLTYFQNEAQLEKSRLLSDRFSAERPKGSFSTLEIQRTEQGDSAMYLCASSFRGSGGYTFGSGTRLTVV.

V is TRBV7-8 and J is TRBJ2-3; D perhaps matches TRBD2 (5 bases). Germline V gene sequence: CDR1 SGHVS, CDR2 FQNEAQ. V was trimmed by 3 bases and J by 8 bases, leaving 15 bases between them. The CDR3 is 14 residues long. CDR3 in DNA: TGTGCCAGCAGCTTGTGGGGAATTGAGGGTACGCAGTATTTT. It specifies CASSLWGIEGTQYF. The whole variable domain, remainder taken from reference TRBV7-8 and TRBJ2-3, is GAGVSQSPRYKVAKRGQDVALRCDPISGHVSLFWYQQALGQGPEFLTYFQNEAQLDKSGLPSDRFFAERPEGSVSTLKIQRTQQEDSAVYLCASSLWGIEGTQYFGPGTRLTVL.

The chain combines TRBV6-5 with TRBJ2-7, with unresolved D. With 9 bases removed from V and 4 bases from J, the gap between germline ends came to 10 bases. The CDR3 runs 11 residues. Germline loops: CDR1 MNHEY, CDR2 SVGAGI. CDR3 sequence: CASGNGYEQYF. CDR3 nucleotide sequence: TGTGCCAGTGGGAACGGGTACGAGCAGTACTTC.

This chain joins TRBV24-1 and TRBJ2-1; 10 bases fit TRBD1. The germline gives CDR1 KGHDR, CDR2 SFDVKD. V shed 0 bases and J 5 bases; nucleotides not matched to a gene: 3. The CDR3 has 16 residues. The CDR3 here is CATSDLGQGVHNEQFF. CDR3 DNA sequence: TGTGCCACCAGTGATTTGGGACAGGGGGTTCACAATGAGCAGTTCTTC.

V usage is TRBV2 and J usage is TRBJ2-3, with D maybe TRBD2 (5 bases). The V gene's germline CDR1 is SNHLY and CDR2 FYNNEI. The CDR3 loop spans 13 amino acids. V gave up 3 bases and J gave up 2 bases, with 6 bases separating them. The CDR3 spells CASSDLATDTQYF. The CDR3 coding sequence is TGTGCCAGCAGTGACCTAGCCACAGATACGCAGTATTTT.

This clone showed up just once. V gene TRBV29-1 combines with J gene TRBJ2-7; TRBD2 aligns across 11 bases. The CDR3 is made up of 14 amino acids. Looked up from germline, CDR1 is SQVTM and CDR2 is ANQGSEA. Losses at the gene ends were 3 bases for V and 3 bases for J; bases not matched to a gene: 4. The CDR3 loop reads CSVETSGVYYEQYF. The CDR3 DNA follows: TGCAGCGTTGAGACTAGCGGGGTTTACTACGAGCAGTACTTC.

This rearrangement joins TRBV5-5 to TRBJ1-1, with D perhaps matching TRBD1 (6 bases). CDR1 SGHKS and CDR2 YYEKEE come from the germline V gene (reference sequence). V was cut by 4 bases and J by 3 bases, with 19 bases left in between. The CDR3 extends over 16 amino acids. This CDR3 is CASSLNRGRRDTEAFF. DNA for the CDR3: TGTGCCAGCAGCCTAAACCGGGGGCGCCGCGACACTGAAGCTTTCTTT. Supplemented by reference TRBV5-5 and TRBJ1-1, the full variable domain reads DAGVTQSPTHLIKTRGQQVTLRCSPISGHKSVSWYQQVLGQGPQFIFQYYEKEERGRGNFPDRFSARQFPNYSSELNVNALLLGDSALYLCASSLNRGRRDTEAFFGQGTRLTVV.

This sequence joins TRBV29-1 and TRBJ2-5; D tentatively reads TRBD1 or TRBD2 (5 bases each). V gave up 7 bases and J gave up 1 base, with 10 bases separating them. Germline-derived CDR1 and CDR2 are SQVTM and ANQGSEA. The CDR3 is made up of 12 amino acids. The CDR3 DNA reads TGCAGCGGGGGGACGGGCCAAGAGACCCAGTACTTC. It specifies CSGGTGQETQYF.

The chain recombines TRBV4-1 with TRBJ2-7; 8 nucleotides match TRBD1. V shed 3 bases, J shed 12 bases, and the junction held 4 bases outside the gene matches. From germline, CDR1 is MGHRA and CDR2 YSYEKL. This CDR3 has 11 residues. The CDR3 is CASSQTDRVYF. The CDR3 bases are TGCGCCAGCAGCCAGACGGACAGGGTGTACTTC.

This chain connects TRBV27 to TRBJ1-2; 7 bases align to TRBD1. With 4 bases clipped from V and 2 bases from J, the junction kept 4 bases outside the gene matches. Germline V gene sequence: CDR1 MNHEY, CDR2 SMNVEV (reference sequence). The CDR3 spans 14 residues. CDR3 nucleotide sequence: TGTGCCAGCAGTTCACCGACAGGGAACTATGGCTACACCTTC. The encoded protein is CASSSPTGNYGYTF.

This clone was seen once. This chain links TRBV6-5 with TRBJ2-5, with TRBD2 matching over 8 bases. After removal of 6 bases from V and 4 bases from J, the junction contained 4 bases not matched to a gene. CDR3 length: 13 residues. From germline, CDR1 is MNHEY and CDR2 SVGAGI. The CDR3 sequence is CASRLAGGETQYF. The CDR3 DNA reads TGTGCCAGCAGGCTAGCGGGCGGAGAGACCCAGTACTTC.

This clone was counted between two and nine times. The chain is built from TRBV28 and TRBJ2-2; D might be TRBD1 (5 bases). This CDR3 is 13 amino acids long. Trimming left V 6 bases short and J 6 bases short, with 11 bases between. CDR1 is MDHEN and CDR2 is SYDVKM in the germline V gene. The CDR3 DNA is TGTGCCAGCAGGCCCAGGGTACCCGGGGAGCTGTTTTTT. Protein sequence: CASRPRVPGELFF.

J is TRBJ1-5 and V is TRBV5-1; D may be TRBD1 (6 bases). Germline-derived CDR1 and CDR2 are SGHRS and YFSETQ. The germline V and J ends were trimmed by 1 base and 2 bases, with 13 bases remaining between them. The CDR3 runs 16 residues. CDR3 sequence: CASSLTGNFGNQPQHF. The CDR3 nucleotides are TGCGCCAGCAGCTTGACAGGGAATTTTGGCAATCAGCCCCAGCATTTT.

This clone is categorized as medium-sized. CDR3 in DNA: TGTGCCAGCAGCACCGGGATTAACTATGGCTACACCTTC. Encoded protein: CASSTGINYGYTF. The chain is built from TRBV6-4 and TRBJ1-2; D ambiguous. V lost 6 bases and J 1 base, leaving 9 bases between the germline ends. The CDR3 spans 13 residues. In germline, CDR1 is MRHNA, CDR2 SNTAGT.

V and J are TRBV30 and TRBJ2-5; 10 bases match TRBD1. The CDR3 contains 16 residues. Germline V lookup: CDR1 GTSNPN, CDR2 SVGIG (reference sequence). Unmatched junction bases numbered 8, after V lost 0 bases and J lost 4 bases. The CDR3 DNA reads TGTGCCTGGAGTGTTTGGGACAGGGGCCTTGGAGAGACCCAGTACTTC. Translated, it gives CAWSVWDRGLGETQYF.

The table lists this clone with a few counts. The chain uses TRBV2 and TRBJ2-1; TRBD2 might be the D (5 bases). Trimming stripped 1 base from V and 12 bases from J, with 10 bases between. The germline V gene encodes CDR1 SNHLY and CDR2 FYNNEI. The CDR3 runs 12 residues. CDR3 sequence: CASSEGSVTQFF. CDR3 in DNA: TGTGCCAGCAGTGAAGGTAGCGTGACGCAGTTCTTC.